Presented here are 5 T cell receptor beta chains from one specimen sequenced in a study of blood T cell repertoires in COVID-19. TCRdb keeps only in-frame clones here, not all; method: immunoSEQ multiplex PCR. The sample consists of some 50,000 clones, 85% to 90% of them appearing once. Sequencing used peripheral blood. The receptors derive from a woman aged 80 or older with COVID-19, enrolled during active disease.

The V and J genes are TRBV13 and TRBJ2-5; 10 nucleotides match TRBD2. Germline V gene data show CDR1 as PRHDT and CDR2 as FYEKMQ (reference sequence). The CDR3 is made up of 17 amino acids. V lost 1 base to trimming and J lost 5 bases; unmatched junction nucleotides: 10. The CDR3 DNA sequence: TGTGCCAGCAGCTTAGAGTCTAGCGGGAGTTCTTCCGAGACCCAGTACTTC. Its translation: CASSLESSGSSSETQYF.

The V call is TRBV7-8, the J call TRBJ2-1; D might be TRBD2 (6 bases). The CDR3 sequence is 15 residues long. Trimming removed 3 bases at V and 0 bases at J, with 9 bases between. The germline gives CDR1 SGHVS, CDR2 FQNEAQ. Here the CDR3 DNA reads TGTGCCAGCAGCTTGCGGGACTCCTCCTACAATGAGCAGTTCTTC. Its protein is CASSLRDSSYNEQFF.

With respect to this clone: At one boundary the junction diverges from the germline segment, which might be a read error. The gene calls are TRBV5-1 and TRBJ1-4, with TRBD1 matching 7 bases. Germline V gene sequence: CDR1 SGHRS, CDR2 YFSETQ. The CDR3 extends over 16 amino acids. The CDR3 DNA is TGCGCCAACAGCACGGGACAGACTGCAACTAATGAAAAACTGTTTTTT. This encodes CANSTGQTATNEKLFF.

There are a few counts of this clone. The chain combines TRBV27 with TRBJ2-7, with 11 bases identical to TRBD2. This CDR3 is 15 amino acids long. The ends lost 7 bases at V and 3 bases at J; junction bases unmatched: 8. The germline gives CDR1 MNHEY, CDR2 SMNVEV (reference sequence). The chain's CDR3 is CASNPLAGGSYEQYF. CDR3 sequence (DNA): TGTGCCAGCAACCCCCTAGCGGGAGGTAGCTACGAGCAGTACTTC.

V is TRBV5-4 and J is TRBJ1-2; 8 bases agree with TRBD1. Trimming removed 4 bases from V and 2 bases from J; junction bases left unmatched: 10. Per the germline V gene, CDR1 is SGHNT and CDR2 is YYREEE (reference sequence). This CDR3 comprises 16 residues. CDR3 in amino acids: CASSPRLDRANYGYTF. The CDR3, as DNA: TGTGCCAGCAGCCCCCGATTGGACAGGGCCAACTATGGCTACACCTTC.